Listed below are T cell receptor beta chains from one sample, sequenced in a study of Tregs in tolerant kidney transplant recipients. Antigens of these TCRs are unknown. TCRdb's copy holds only in-frame clones and misses some; the assay was immunoSEQ multiplex PCR. The repertoire holds more than 4,000 clones, with almost 40% as singletons. Sequences were obtained from CD8+ T cells from blood cultured with allogeneic cells. The receptors derive from a human donor in good health. Both conserved end residues are part of each CDR3. The order of the fields is V gene, J gene, clone size, D gene, CDR3 DNA, CDR3 protein. A D gene is named only where the DNA matches it firmly. The size field is filled for only some rows; it gives once, few, many or a size class.

>TRBV11-2|TRBJ2-7|once|TRBD1
TGTGCCAGCAGCTTGACAGGGAACATTGGCGAGCAGTACTTC
CASSLTGNIGEQYF
>TRBV11-3|TRBJ1-1|.|.
TGTGCCAGCAGCTTGCGGCCACTGAACACTGAAGCTTTCTTT
CASSLRPLNTEAFF
>TRBV4-1|TRBJ2-5|few|.
TGCGCCAGCAGCCAAGAGTCGAGGGGGGCCTTGGAGACCCAGTACTTC
CASSQESRGALETQYF
>TRBV9|TRBJ2-7|.|.
TGTGCCAGCAGCGTAGGTGGGGGAGGACATTACGAGCAGTACTTC
CASSVGGGGHYEQYF
>TRBV7-9|TRBJ2-7|once|.
TGTGCCAGCAGCTTAAGTTTTACGGGTACCGAGCAGTACTTC
CASSLSFTGTEQYF
>TRBV10-3|TRBJ2-7|medium-sized|TRBD1
TGTGCCGTCAAAATATGGGACAGGGAGAACTACGAGCAGTACTTC
CAVKIWDRENYEQYF
>TRBV6-1|TRBJ1-6|medium-sized|TRBD1
TGTGCCAGCAGTGAGGGACAGGAGGGTTCACCCCTCCACTTT
CASSEGQEGSPLHF
>TRBV18|TRBJ2-2|.|.
TGTGCCAGCTTTCCAAGGGGGATCCAAACCGGGGAGCTGTTTTTT
CASFPRGIQTGELFF
>TRBV5-8|TRBJ2-2|.|.
TGCGCCAGCAGCCAAGGAACGGTCGGCACCGGGGAGCTGTTTTTT
CASSQGTVGTGELFF
>TRBV9|TRBJ2-7|.|.
TGTGCCAGCAGCTACACCGGGCCCTCCTACGAGCAGTACTTC
CASSYTGPSYEQYF
>TRBV11-3|TRBJ1-2|large|.
TGTGCCAGCAGCTTCCGGACAGCGAATGGCTACACCTTC
CASSFRTANGYTF
>TRBV7-3|TRBJ2-5|medium-sized|TRBD2
TGTGCCAGCAGCCTAACGGGGGGCCAAGAGACCCAGTACTTC
CASSLTGGQETQYF
>TRBV5-4|TRBJ2-7|.|TRBD1
TGTGCCAGCAGCTTGGGACCGGGACAGGGATACGAGCAGTACTTC
CASSLGPGQGYEQYF
>TRBV1|TRBJ2-7|.|.
TGCACCAGCAGCCAAGGCCCCCGGGGCGCCTACTACGAGCAGTACTTC
CTSSQGPRGAYYEQYF
>TRBV6-1|TRBJ2-2|.|.
TGTGCCAGCAGCACGTCTACCGGGGAGCTGTTTTTT
CASSTSTGELFF
>TRBV11-3|TRBJ2-3|.|TRBD2
TGTGCCAGCAGCTCCTGGGGTGGCGGACTAGCGGGAGTGGATCAAAATACGCAGTATTTT
CASSSWGGGLAGVDQNTQYF
>TRBV6-1|TRBJ2-2|.|TRBD1
TGTGCCAGCGGTAGGGGGCCTAACACCGGGGAGCTGTTTTTT
CASGRGPNTGELFF
>TRBV13|TRBJ1-4|medium-sized|TRBD1
TGTGCCAGCAGCCGCCCCCCGGACAGGCCCTTTGAAAAACTGTTTTTT
CASSRPPDRPFEKLFF
>TRBV7-2|TRBJ2-7|.|TRBD2
TGTGCCAGCAGCCTCCACCCGCCGGGACTAGCTACCTACGAGCAGTACTTC
CASSLHPPGLATYEQYF
>TRBV18|TRBJ2-7|.|.
TGTGCCAGCTCACCCACGGACTCCTTCTCCTACGAGCAGTACTTC
CASSPTDSFSYEQYF
>TRBV4-1|TRBJ2-6|.|.
TGCGCCAGCAGCCAAGGGGGCGGGGCCAACGTCCTGACTTTC
CASSQGGGANVLTF
>TRBV10-3|TRBJ2-7|.|.
TGTGCCATCAGTGAGAGGGAGCTCGAGCAGTACTTC
CAISERELEQYF
>TRBV10-3|TRBJ2-7|.|.
TGTGCCAGCAGCCAAGCCGGGACGTACTCCTACGAGCAGTACTTC
CASSQAGTYSYEQYF
>TRBV10-3|TRBJ2-2|.|.
TGTGCCATCGGTGACAACATTTACACCGGGGAGCTGTTTTTT
CAIGDNIYTGELFF
>TRBV4-2|TRBJ2-7|few|TRBD1
TGTGCCAGCAGCTTGGGACCGGGACAGGGATACGAGCAGTACTTC
CASSLGPGQGYEQYF
>TRBV15|TRBJ1-2|medium-sized|.
TGTGCCACCAGCACCGCAGGGGACGGCTATGGCTACACCTTC
CATSTAGDGYGYTF
>TRBV7-2|TRBJ2-3|.|.
TGTGCCAGCAGCCCCCCCCCGGGACACCTTGGCACAGATACGCAGTATTTT
CASSPPPGHLGTDTQYF
>TRBV9|TRBJ1-2|medium-sized|.
TGTGCCAGCAGCGCGGAGGGCGCGGGTGGCTACACCTTC
CASSAEGAGGYTF
>TRBV9|TRBJ2-7|once|TRBD1
TGTGCCAGCAGCTTGGGACCGGGACAGGGATACGAGCAGTACTTC
CASSLGPGQGYEQYF
>TRBV27|TRBJ2-7|.|TRBD2
TGTGCCAGCAGTTTATCGGGAGGGCCCCTCTCCTACGAGCAGTACTTC
CASSLSGGPLSYEQYF
>TRBV7-8|TRBJ2-1|few|.
TGTGCCAGCAGGTCCGGGGTCGGTTCCTACAATGAGCAGTTCTTC
CASRSGVGSYNEQFF
>TRBV4-1|TRBJ2-4|.|TRBD1
TGCGCCAGCAGCCAACTACCGGGACAGGGAAGCTACTTAGCCAAAAACATTCAGTACTTC
CASSQLPGQGSYLAKNIQYF
>TRBV4-1|TRBJ2-5|.|TRBD2
TGTGCCAGCAGCCCGGGACTAGCCACCGAGACCCAGTACTTC
CASSPGLATETQYF
>TRBV6-5|TRBJ2-7|medium-sized|.
TGTGCCAGCAGTTACTTCGGCAACGAGCAGTACTTC
CASSYFGNEQYF
>TRBV6-6|TRBJ2-7|.|.
TGTGCCAGCAGTCCCTCAAGGGAGTACCTACGAGAGTACTTC
CASSPSREYLREYF
>TRBV23-1|TRBJ2-7|.|.
TGCGCCAGCAGTCAATCGAGGACAGCCGACTACGAGCAGTACTTC
CASSQSRTADYEQYF
>TRBV5-1|TRBJ2-2|medium-sized|.
TGCGCCAGTAGGGACTTTCCAAGCGGGGAGCTGTTTTTT
CASRDFPSGELFF